Listed below are T cell receptor beta chains from one sample, sequenced in a study of cytomegalovirus exposure and HLA in healthy donors. The table came from immunoSEQ multiplex PCR; TCRdb's copy has only in-frame clones and leaves some out. The sample shows about 140,000 clones, 61% of them seen only once. The sequenced sample was PBMCs. All receptors come from a male donor in good health and CMV-seronegative. Both conserved end residues are part of each CDR3. A D gene is named only where the DNA matches it firmly. Clone size appears in some rows only: once, few, many, or a class for an expanded clone.

abundance,j_gene,d_gene,v_gene,CDR3aa,CDR3nt
-,TRBJ2-2,TRBD2,TRBV19,CASTPASGGSGELFF,TGTGCCAGTACCCCGGCTAGCGGGGGATCCGGGGAGCTGTTTTTT
-,TRBJ1-5,TRBD1,TRBV19,CASSPGVTGGRYQPQHF,TGTGCCAGTAGTCCTGGGGTGACAGGGGGTCGGTATCAGCCCCAGCATTTT
-,TRBJ1-6,-,TRBV9,CASSGDPNSPLHF,TGTGCCAGCAGTGGAGACCCCAATTCACCCCTCCACTTT
-,TRBJ2-5,TRBD1,TRBV28,CASSGTGDQETQYF,TGTGCCAGCAGCGGGACAGGGGACCAAGAGACCCAGTACTTC
-,TRBJ2-2,TRBD1,TRBV6-6,CASQWGTGYTGELFF,TGTGCCAGCCAATGGGGGACAGGGTACACCGGGGAGCTGTTTTTT
-,TRBJ2-7,-,TRBV19,CASSIEQEQYF,TGTGCCAGTAGTATAGAACAGGAGCAGTACTTC
-,TRBJ2-3,-,TRBV29-1,CSVNRGADTQYF,TGCAGCGTTAATCGGGGGGCTGATACGCAGTATTTT
-,TRBJ1-4,TRBD1,TRBV5-4,CASSAGQGENEKLFF,TGTGCCAGCAGCGCAGGACAGGGCGAGAATGAAAAACTGTTTTTT
-,TRBJ1-5,-,TRBV5-6,CASRRSGSNQPQHF,TGTGCCAGCAGGCGCTCCGGGAGCAATCAGCCCCAGCATTTT
-,TRBJ1-2,TRBD1,TRBV12-5,CASLRGNYGYTF,TGTGCTAGCCTCAGGGGGAACTATGGCTACACCTTC
-,TRBJ2-7,-,TRBV7-2,CASSSYPRVAYEQYF,TGTGCCAGCAGCTCCTACCCCAGGGTAGCCTACGAGCAGTACTTC
-,TRBJ1-1,TRBD1,TRBV28,CASSLLGTGSTEAFF,TGTGCCAGCAGTTTACTCGGGACAGGGTCCACTGAAGCTTTCTTT
-,TRBJ1-2,-,TRBV7-2,CASSFLGWGDNYGYTF,TGTGCCAGCAGCTTTCTCGGTTGGGGGGATAACTATGGCTACACCTTC
few,TRBJ2-7,TRBD1,TRBV6-5,CASSYDRVHEQYF,TGTGCCAGCAGTTACGACAGGGTCCACGAGCAGTACTTC
few,TRBJ1-1,-,TRBV28,CASSPLGTFAREANTEAFF,TGTGCCAGCAGCCCCCTCGGGACATTTGCCAGAGAGGCTAACACTGAAGCTTTCTTT
-,TRBJ2-3,TRBD1,TRBV29-1,CSSTGGPTDTQYF,TGCAGCTCCACAGGGGGGCCCACAGATACGCAGTATTTT
-,TRBJ1-1,TRBD1,TRBV18,CATRQGQNTEAFF,TGTGCCACCCGACAGGGCCAGAACACTGAAGCTTTCTTT
-,TRBJ1-5,TRBD1,TRBV5-8,CASSSLTGTDSNQPQHF,TGTGCCAGCAGCTCGCTGACCGGGACAGATAGCAATCAGCCCCAGCATTTT
-,TRBJ2-1,-,TRBV15,CATSRDLVYNEQFF,TGTGCCACCAGCAGAGATCTTGTCTACAATGAGCAGTTCTTC
-,TRBJ1-6,-,TRBV5-6,CASSLAPGANSPLHF,TGTGCCAGCAGCTTGGCCCCAGGCGCGAATTCACCCCTCCACTTT
-,TRBJ2-7,TRBD1,TRBV5-6,CASSEEGQGYYEQYF,TGTGCCAGCAGCGAAGAGGGACAGGGGTACTACGAGCAGTACTTC
few,TRBJ2-5,-,TRBV7-6,CASSPSAAQETQYF,TGTGCCAGCAGCCCCAGCGCGGCCCAAGAGACCCAGTACTTC
-,TRBJ2-5,TRBD1,TRBV7-3,CASSPGTGQETQYF,TGTGCCAGCAGCCCCGGGACAGGTCAAGAGACCCAGTACTTC
-,TRBJ2-7,-,TRBV2,CASRLDRSYEQYF,TGTGCCAGCAGGCTGGACAGATCCTACGAGCAGTACTTC
-,TRBJ1-1,TRBD1,TRBV6-5,CASSDRGRMTEAFF,TGTGCCAGCAGCGACAGGGGGCGCATGACTGAAGCTTTCTTT
-,TRBJ1-6,-,TRBV7-2,CASSPQGWNSPLHF,TGTGCCAGCAGCCCACAGGGTTGGAATTCACCCCTCCACTTT
-,TRBJ1-1,-,TRBV9,CASSLQGGGEAFF,TGTGCCAGCAGCCTCCAAGGGGGAGGGGAAGCTTTCTTT
few,TRBJ1-4,TRBD1,TRBV11-2,CASSFGTVPNEKLFF,TGTGCCAGCAGCTTCGGGACAGTACCGAATGAAAAACTGTTTTTT
-,TRBJ1-5,TRBD1,TRBV19,CASGQGGGGRGNQPQHF,TGTGCCAGTGGACAGGGGGGAGGCGGCAGGGGCAATCAGCCCCAGCATTTT
few,TRBJ2-5,TRBD1,TRBV18,CASSPPRTGFQETQYF,TGTGCCAGCTCACCACCTCGGACAGGTTTTCAAGAGACCCAGTACTTC
-,TRBJ2-7,TRBD1,TRBV7-9,CASSPRDSSSYEQYF,TGTGCCAGCAGCCCCCGGGACAGCAGCTCCTACGAGCAGTACTTC
-,TRBJ2-7,TRBD1,TRBV7-9,CASSFWTGGIGGSSYEQYF,TGTGCCAGCAGCTTTTGGACAGGGGGAATCGGAGGAAGCTCCTACGAGCAGTACTTC
few,TRBJ1-1,TRBD1,TRBV18,CASSPWDRLYRNTEAFF,TGTGCCAGCTCACCGTGGGACAGGCTTTATCGGAACACTGAAGCTTTCTTT
-,TRBJ1-1,-,TRBV28,CASSKGYRRGTEAFF,TGTGCCAGCAGTAAAGGGTATCGCCGGGGCACTGAAGCTTTCTTT
-,TRBJ2-3,-,TRBV28,CASSSRTASTDTQYF,TGTGCCAGCAGTTCCAGGACAGCTAGCACAGATACGCAGTATTTT
-,TRBJ1-4,-,TRBV6-1,CAGTTGNEKLFF,TGTGCCGGTACGACAGGAAATGAAAAACTGTTTTTT
-,TRBJ2-2,-,TRBV30,CAWRWSGYTGELFF,TGTGCCTGGAGGTGGTCAGGGTACACCGGGGAGCTGTTTTTT
-,TRBJ1-6,-,TRBV21-1,CASSPNRVSPLHF,TGTGCCAGCAGCCCGAACAGGGTCTCACCCCTCCACTTT
-,TRBJ2-5,TRBD2,TRBV28,CASSFFLIRGGEETQYF,TGTGCCAGCAGTTTCTTTTTAATACGGGGGGGCGAGGAGACCCAGTACTTC
-,TRBJ2-5,TRBD1,TRBV28,CASTATGGETQYF,TGTGCCAGCACCGCGACAGGGGGCGAGACCCAGTACTTC
-,TRBJ2-3,TRBD2,TRBV6-5,CASSSGTSGLTDTQYF,TGTGCCAGCAGTTCCGGGACTAGCGGACTCACAGATACGCAGTATTTT